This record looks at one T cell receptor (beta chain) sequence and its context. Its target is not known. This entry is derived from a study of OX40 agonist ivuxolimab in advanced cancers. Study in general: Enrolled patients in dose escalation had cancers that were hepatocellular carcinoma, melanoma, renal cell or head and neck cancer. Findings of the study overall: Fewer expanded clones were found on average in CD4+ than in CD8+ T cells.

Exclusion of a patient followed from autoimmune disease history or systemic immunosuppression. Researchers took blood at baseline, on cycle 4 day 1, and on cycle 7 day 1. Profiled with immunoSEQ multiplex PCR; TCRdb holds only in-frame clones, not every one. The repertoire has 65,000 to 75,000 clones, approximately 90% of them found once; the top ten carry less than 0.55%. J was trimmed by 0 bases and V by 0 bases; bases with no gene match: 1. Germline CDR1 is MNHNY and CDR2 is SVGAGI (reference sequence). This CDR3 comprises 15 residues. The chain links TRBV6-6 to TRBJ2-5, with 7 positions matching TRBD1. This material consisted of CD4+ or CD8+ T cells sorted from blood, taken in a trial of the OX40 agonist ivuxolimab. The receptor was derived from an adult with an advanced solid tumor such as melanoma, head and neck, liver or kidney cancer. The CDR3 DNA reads TGTGCCAGCAGTTACTCGACAGGGAACCAAGAGACCCAGTACTTC. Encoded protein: CASSYSTGNQETQYF.